This TCR beta chain was retrieved from a study of T cell responses to AZD1222 COVID-19 vaccine. Notes on this clone: The target antigen is unknown.

Broader study findings: Researchers report vaccine-associated CD4 TCRs spanning spike, with dominance at 160-218 and 743-854. In all cases, repertoires were sampled only after the peak T cell response.

The germline V gene encodes CDR1 LGHDT and CDR2 YNNKEL (reference sequence). The ends were cut back, 3 bases at V and 3 bases at J, with 17 bases in the middle. This CDR3 has 16 residues. This table comes from immunoSEQ multiplex PCR, and its TCRdb copy is limited to in-frame clones, with some not included. The profile shows about 140,000 clones, about 90% of them singletons. This receptor was taken from an adult who received the AZD1222 COVID-19 vaccine. The sample consisted of peripheral blood, taken 28 days after the second AZD1222 dose. J is TRBJ1-2 and V is TRBV3-1 (or the pseudogene TRBV3-2), with D uncertain. CDR3 coding DNA: TGTGCCAGCAGCCAGGTTCTGTCGGGCGGGTACTATGGCTACACCTTC. This sequence encodes CASSQVLSGGYYGYTF.